This T cell receptor (beta chain) was captured by sequencing in a study of T cells after yellow fever vaccination. Study background: In the case of low-cell-number fractions, SMART-Seq v4 Ultra Low Input was used for preparation. General study points: When the response was secondary, it was weaker but reached its peak faster, day 5 versus 15. CD4 and CD8 compartments shared a small share of clonotypes, likely from convergent recombination. Booster samples showed a return of most primary-vaccination clones (under 98% CD4, around 85% CD8).

This clonotype was observed many times. Its antigen is not identified. TCRdb reprocessed the 5' RACE reads via MiXCR and lists one record per CDR3 protein. The sample lists under 600,000 distinct CDR3 sequences, 20% to 25% occurring once. Germline V lookup: CDR1 DFQATT, CDR2 SNEGSKA (reference sequence). V lost 6 bases to trimming and J lost 3 bases; unmatched junction nucleotides: 8. This CDR3 contains 16 residues. The V and J genes are TRBV20-1 and TRBJ2-2; 12 bases line up with TRBD2. The source is a man between 18 and 35 years old who received the YFV17D yellow fever vaccine. Sequenced material: PBMCs, taken approximately 22 days after the first yellow fever vaccination. Here the CDR3 reads CSAAGTSGFYTGELFF. The CDR3 DNA is TGCAGTGCCGCTGGGACTAGCGGGTTTTACACCGGGGAGCTGTTTTTT.